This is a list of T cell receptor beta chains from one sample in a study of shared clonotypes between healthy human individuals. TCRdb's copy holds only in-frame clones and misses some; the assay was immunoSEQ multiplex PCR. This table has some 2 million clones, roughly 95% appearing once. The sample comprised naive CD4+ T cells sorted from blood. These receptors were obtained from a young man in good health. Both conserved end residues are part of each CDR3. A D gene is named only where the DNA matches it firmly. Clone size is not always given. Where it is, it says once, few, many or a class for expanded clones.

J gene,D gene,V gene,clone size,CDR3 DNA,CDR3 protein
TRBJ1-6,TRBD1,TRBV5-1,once,TGCGCCAGCAGCGATGGGGGACAGGGGTCCTATAATTCACCCCTCCACTTT,CASSDGGQGSYNSPLHF
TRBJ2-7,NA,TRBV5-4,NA,TGTGCCAGCAGCCCCAAACAAGGGGCGGGGATCTACGAGCAGTACTTC,CASSPKQGAGIYEQYF
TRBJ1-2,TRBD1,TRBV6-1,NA,TGTGCCAGCAGTAGCTCGGGACAGATCTATGGCTACACCTTC,CASSSSGQIYGYTF
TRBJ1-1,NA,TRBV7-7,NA,TGTGCTAGCAGCTCGGGGATGGGAACTGAAGCTTTCTTT,CASSSGMGTEAFF
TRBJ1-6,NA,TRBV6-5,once,TGTGCCAGCAGTAACACGGGACTTCGTATTTCACCCCTCCACTTT,CASSNTGLRISPLHF
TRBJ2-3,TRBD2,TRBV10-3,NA,TGTGCCATCAGTGAGTCTAGCGGGTGGGCAGATACGCAGTATTTT,CAISESSGWADTQYF
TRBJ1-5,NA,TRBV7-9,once,TGTGCCAATCAGCCCCAGCATTTT,CANQPQHF
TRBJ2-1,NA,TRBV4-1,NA,TGCGCCAGCAGCCAAGATTCACTAGTTCGCAATGAGCAGTTCTTC,CASSQDSLVRNEQFF
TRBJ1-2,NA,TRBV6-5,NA,TGTGCCAGCAGTTATGACAGATACTATGGCTACACCTTC,CASSYDRYYGYTF
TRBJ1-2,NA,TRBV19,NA,TGTGCCAGTAGTGTGTGGGCGGGACGGCCCCTTGGGTACACCTTC,CASSVWAGRPLGYTF
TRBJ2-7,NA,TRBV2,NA,TGTGCCAGCAGAAGGACTCTCTCCTACGAGCAGTACTTC,CASRRTLSYEQYF
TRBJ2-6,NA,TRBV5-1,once,TGCGCCAGCAGCTTCCAGGGGACTGGGGCCAACGTCCTGACTTTC,CASSFQGTGANVLTF
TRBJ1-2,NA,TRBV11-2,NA,TGTGCCAGCAGCCCGACCGGGGGGAGCTATGGCTACACCTTC,CASSPTGGSYGYTF
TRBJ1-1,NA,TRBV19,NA,TGTGCCAGTAGTGAAGGGGGAAGGGACACTGAAGCTTTCTTT,CASSEGGRDTEAFF
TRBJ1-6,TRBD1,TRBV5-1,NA,TGCGCCAGCAGCTCGGGACAGGGGCCGAATTCACCCCTCCACTTT,CASSSGQGPNSPLHF
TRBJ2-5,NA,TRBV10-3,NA,TGTGCCATCAGTGAGCTCCAGGGAGAGACCCAGTACTTC,CAISELQGETQYF
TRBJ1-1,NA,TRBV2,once,TGTGCCAGCGGTAACACTGAAGCTTTCTTT,CASGNTEAFF
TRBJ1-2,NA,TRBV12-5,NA,TGTGCTAGTGGTTTGGTACTAGGGACCGAGGATGACTATGGCTACACCTTC,CASGLVLGTEDDYGYTF
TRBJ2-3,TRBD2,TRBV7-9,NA,TGTGCCAGCAGCTCGACTAGCGGTTGGGGAGATACGCAGTATTTT,CASSSTSGWGDTQYF
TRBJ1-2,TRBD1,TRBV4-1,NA,TGCGCCAGCAGCCAAGGGGATGGGGACAGGCTAACTCCTAACTATGGCTACACCTTC,CASSQGDGDRLTPNYGYTF
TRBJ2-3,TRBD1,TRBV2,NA,TGTGCCAGCAGCATAGACAGGGGAGTGGGGACAGATACGCAGTATTTT,CASSIDRGVGTDTQYF
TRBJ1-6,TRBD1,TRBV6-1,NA,TGTGCCAGCAGTGAGTACAGGGGTTTTTCACCCCTCCACTTT,CASSEYRGFSPLHF
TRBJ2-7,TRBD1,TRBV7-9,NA,TGTGCCAGCAGCCCAAGGACAGGGAGCTCCTACGAGCAGTACTTC,CASSPRTGSSYEQYF
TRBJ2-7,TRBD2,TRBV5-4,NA,TGTGCCAGCAGCTTGGAGGCTAGCGGGAGTGGCGAGCAGTACTTC,CASSLEASGSGEQYF
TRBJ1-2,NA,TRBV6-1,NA,TGTGCCAGCAGTCCCTCTTTGGGATATGGCTACACCTTC,CASSPSLGYGYTF
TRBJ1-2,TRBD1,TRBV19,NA,TGTGCCAGTACCTCAGTGACAGGGACGCTCTATGGCTACACCTTC,CASTSVTGTLYGYTF
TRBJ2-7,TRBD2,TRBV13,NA,TGTGCCAGCAGCAAAGGGACTAGCGGACCCTCCTACGAGCAGTACTTC,CASSKGTSGPSYEQYF
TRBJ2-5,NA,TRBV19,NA,TGTGCCAGTAGTATTGCCCTGCGGCAAGAGACCCAGTACTTC,CASSIALRQETQYF
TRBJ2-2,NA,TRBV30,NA,TGTGCCTGGAGTGTACGGGCGAACACCGGGGAGCTGTTTTTT,CAWSVRANTGELFF
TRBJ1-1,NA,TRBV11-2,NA,TGTGCCAGCAGCTCCCGCTACATGAACACTGAAGCTTTCTTT,CASSSRYMNTEAFF
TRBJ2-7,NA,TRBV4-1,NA,TGCGCCAGCAGCGTTGAGCATTGGGGCAGCGAGCAGTACTTC,CASSVEHWGSEQYF
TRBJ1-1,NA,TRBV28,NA,TGTGCCAGCACCCCCCCCCAGGGCGGAACGGCTGAAGCTTTCTTT,CASTPPQGGTAEAFF
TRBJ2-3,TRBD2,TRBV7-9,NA,TGTGCCAGCAGCTTAGGGGTAGCGGGCCTTAGCACAGATACGCAGTATTTT,CASSLGVAGLSTDTQYF
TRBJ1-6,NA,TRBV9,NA,TGTGCCAGCAGCGTAGATGTCGTGACCCCCTCAGGGAATTCACCCCTCCACTTT,CASSVDVVTPSGNSPLHF
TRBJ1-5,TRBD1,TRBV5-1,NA,TGCGCCAGCAGCTTGGGACAGGGGGAAGGACAGCCCCAGCATTTT,CASSLGQGEGQPQHF
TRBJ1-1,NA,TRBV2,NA,TGTGCCAGCAGTGTCCGGTTAATGAACACTGAAGCTTTCTTT,CASSVRLMNTEAFF
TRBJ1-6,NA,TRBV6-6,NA,TGTGCCAGCAGGGGTCCGGAGGGGGGAGTTTCACCCCTCCACTTT,CASRGPEGGVSPLHF
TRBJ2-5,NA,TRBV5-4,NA,TGTGCCAGCAGCTTGCGCCAGGTGGTCCAAGGGACCCAGTACTTC,CASSLRQVVQGTQYF
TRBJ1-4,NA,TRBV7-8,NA,TGTGCCAGCAGCTTAGCCAGACACACTAATGAAAAACTGTTTTTT,CASSLARHTNEKLFF
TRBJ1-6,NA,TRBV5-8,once,TGTGCCAGCAGCCTGGACCTGATAAAAGATTCACCCCTCCACTTT,CASSLDLIKDSPLHF
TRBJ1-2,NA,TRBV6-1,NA,TGTGCCAGCAGTGAATACGGGGGCAGGGGAGTAGACTATGGCTACACCTTC,CASSEYGGRGVDYGYTF
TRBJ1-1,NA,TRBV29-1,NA,TGCAGCGTGAAACAGCTAATGAACACTGAAGCTTTCTTT,CSVKQLMNTEAFF
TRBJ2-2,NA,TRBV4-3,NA,TGCGCCAGCAGCCCCAGGGTCGGGGAGCTGTTTTTT,CASSPRVGELFF
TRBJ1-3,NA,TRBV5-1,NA,TGCGCCAGCAGCTTTGAAGGCGCGAGCTCTGGAAACACCATATATTTT,CASSFEGASSGNTIYF
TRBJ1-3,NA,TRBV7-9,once,TGTGCCAGCAGCGGGGAACAGCTCCGCTCTGGAAACACCATATATTTT,CASSGEQLRSGNTIYF
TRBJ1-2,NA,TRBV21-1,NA,TGTGCCAGCAGCAAAGAGTATCCGGGACAGGGGTGTGTTGGCTACACCTTC,CASSKEYPGQGCVGYTF
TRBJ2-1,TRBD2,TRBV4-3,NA,TGCGCCAGCAGCCAAGAACCCGGACTAGATACTCTGTTCTTC,CASSQEPGLDTLFF
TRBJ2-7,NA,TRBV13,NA,TGTGCCAGCAGCCGGGGCCAGGGAGATCTAATCTACGAGCAGTACTTC,CASSRGQGDLIYEQYF
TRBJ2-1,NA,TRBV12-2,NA,TGTGCAAGTCGCCGGACAAAAAATGAGCAGTTCTTC,CASRRTKNEQFF
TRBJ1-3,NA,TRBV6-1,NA,TGTGCCAGCAGTGAATTAAGAGGTTCTGGAAACACCATATATTTT,CASSELRGSGNTIYF
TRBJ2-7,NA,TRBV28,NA,TGTGCCAGCAGTCTCCCGGGGGTGGGCGAGCAGTACTTC,CASSLPGVGEQYF
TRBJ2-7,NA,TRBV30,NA,TGTGCCTGGAGTCCCGGCAGGGGCAACGAGCAGTACTTC,CAWSPGRGNEQYF